In its sample, the clone carrying this T cell receptor (beta chain) was seen many times. Its target is unknown. TCRdb re-called the RT-PCR reads with MiXCR, one entry per CDR3 protein. The sample yields around 570,000 distinct CDR3 sequences, 7.6% seen once. Germline CDR1 is SGHTA and CDR2 is FQGNSA. The CDR3 length is 14 residues. V gave up 5 bases and J gave up 6 bases, with 15 bases separating them. These data come from a study of response to subunit inactivated influenza vaccine. Study results and caveats: Only a handful of new T cells, the authors suggested, are recruited with each seasonal influenza vaccination.

The V and J genes are TRBV7-2 and TRBJ2-3, with D hard to call. The sequencing used PBMCs from blood, collected around 25 months after vaccination. The TCR comes from a man in his fifties or sixties who received an inactivated influenza vaccine. The CDR3 region has the DNA TGTGCCAGCAGCCCTGTTAACAGAATGGATACGCAGTATTTT. Protein sequence: CASSPVNRMDTQYF.